The 5 T cell receptor beta chains reported below all come from one sample, sequenced in a study of OX40 agonist ivuxolimab in advanced cancers. Assay used: immunoSEQ multiplex PCR; TCRdb lists only in-frame clones, some missing. The data contain 60,000 to 100,000 clones, about 84% of them seen just once; the ten biggest clones take up 0.51%. This specimen consisted of CD4+ or CD8+ T cells sorted from blood, obtained in a trial of the OX40 agonist ivuxolimab. Source of these receptors: an adult with an advanced solid tumor such as melanoma, head and neck, liver or kidney cancer.

The rearrangement uses TRBV19 and TRBJ1-3; tentative D call: TRBD1 (5 bases). Germline V gives CDR1 LNHDA, CDR2 SQIVND (reference sequence). The CDR3 is 13 residues long. The V and J ends lost 6 bases and 2 bases respectively, with 8 bases between them. The CDR3 nucleotides are TGTGCCAGTAGGAGGGACGCTGGAAACACCATATATTTT. It is translated as CASRRDAGNTIYF.

This clone was counted once. This rearrangement joins TRBV28 to TRBJ1-6; possibly TRBD1 for D (6 bases). The CDR3 is 16 amino acids. V lost 7 bases to trimming and J lost 6 bases, with 19 bases between them. Germline V gene sequence: CDR1 MDHEN, CDR2 SYDVKM. The CDR3 DNA reads as TGTGCCAGCACCGTAGTCGGGGGGCCAATTAATTCACCCCTCCACTTT. As protein: CASTVVGGPINSPLHF.

A few counts support this clone. The CDR3 DNA reads as TGTGCCAGCAGCTTACAGGGGCAGGGCACTGAAGCTTTCTTT. It specifies CASSLQGQGTEAFF. This chain connects TRBV7-2 to TRBJ1-1, with TRBD1 as a possible D gene (6 bases). V was pared by 2 bases and J by 4 bases, with 11 bases between. This CDR3 comprises 14 residues. CDR1 is SGHTA, CDR2 FQGNSA, per germline.

The chain couples TRBV5-1 to TRBJ1-2, with D tentatively TRBD1 (6 bases). The length of the CDR3 is 16 residues. The ends were cut back, 5 bases at V and 2 bases at J, with 19 bases in the middle. CDR1 and CDR2 (germline): SGHRS, YFSETQ. This chain's CDR3 is CASRLQPGTRNYGYTF. The DNA for the CDR3 is TGCGCCAGCAGACTTCAACCCGGGACAAGAAACTATGGCTACACCTTC.

V usage is TRBV28 and J usage is TRBJ2-7; perhaps TRBD2 as D (6 bases). Germline CDR1 reads MDHEN; CDR2 reads SYDVKM. The CDR3 consists of 17 residues. The V gene lost 3 bases and the J gene lost 7 bases, with 25 bases spanning the gap. The CDR3 sequence: CASSFVDGLSGLGEQYF. In DNA, the CDR3 is TGTGCCAGCAGTTTTGTGGACGGACTATCGGGGCTCGGGGAGCAGTACTTC.